This T cell receptor (beta chain) was recorded in a study of Tregs in tolerant kidney transplant recipients. The CDR3 has 15 residues. Trimming at V came to 3 bases and at J to 4 bases, leaving 8 bases not matched to a gene. CDR1 and CDR2 from the germline V gene are KGHSH and LQKENI. The protocol was immunoSEQ multiplex PCR, while the TCRdb copy is restricted to in-frame clones and leaves out a portion. The sample records hundreds of thousands of clones, 65% to 85% being singletons. Sequenced material: CD4+ T cells from blood. This TCR derives from a human donor in good health. The chain couples TRBV18 to TRBJ1-1, with 7 bases matching TRBD1. Here the CDR3 DNA reads TGTGCCAGCTCACCGAAGACAGGGAGTACCACTGAAGCTTTCTTT. It encodes CASSPKTGSTTEAFF.